This entry describes one T cell receptor (beta chain). Its antigen is still unknown. With baseline, cycle 4 day 1, and cycle 7 day 1 as timepoints, blood was sampled. Clones were sequenced by immunoSEQ multiplex PCR, and TCRdb holds only the in-frame ones, with some missing. This sample carries about 82,000 clones, over 85% of them seen once, and the ten largest clones take about 0.7%. CDR1 is MNHNY and CDR2 is SVGAGI in the germline V gene (reference sequence). The V segment lost 6 bases and the J segment 9 bases; nucleotides outside the gene matches: 11. The CDR3 is 14 amino acids. This sample was included in a study of OX40 agonist ivuxolimab in advanced cancers. Study-wide context: From about 23 to 85 years was the age range, with a mean of approximately 63 years, and around 83% were male.

Study-level points and caveats: At 0.1-3.0 mg/kg, partial responders had clonal expansion among the lowest observed.

This receptor was obtained from an adult with an advanced solid tumor such as melanoma, head and neck, liver or kidney cancer. The chain carries TRBV6-6 and TRBJ2-4, with TRBD1 matching 7 bases. The material sequenced was CD4+ or CD8+ T cells sorted from blood, taken in a trial of the OX40 agonist ivuxolimab. CDR3 loop: CASSNRQGDGIQYF. The CDR3 coding sequence is TGTGCCAGCAGCAACCGACAGGGTGACGGCATTCAGTACTTC.